This T cell receptor beta chain appears in the sequencing data of a study of blood T cell repertoires in COVID-19. Overall study: Samples came from the United States, Italy and Spain, spanning acute and convalescent COVID-19. T cells, B-cell-depleted T cells, or PBMCs supplied cDNA or gDNA.

Trimming removed 6 bases at V and 0 bases at J, with 12 bases between. This CDR3 has 15 amino acids. In germline, CDR1 is MNHEY, CDR2 SVGAGI. Methods used by the authors: From reference gene primer amplification, estimates of nucleated cell counts were derived. Libraries were prepared by immunoSEQ multiplex PCR; TCRdb keeps only in-frame clonotypes and omits some of them. D and trimming come from the DNA, and the V and J calls and clone size come from that table. The sample has some 150,000 clones, about four fifths seen once. This clone appeared a single time. The rearrangement joins TRBV6-5 to TRBJ2-1, with D possibly TRBD2 on 6 matching bases. The sequenced sample consisted of peripheral blood. The receptor was isolated from a human donor with acute or convalescent COVID-19. The donor label of this sample is uncertain. CDR3 amino acids: CASSLGLTSYNEQFF. In DNA form, the CDR3 reads TGTGCCAGCAGCTTGGGACTTACCTCCTACAATGAGCAGTTCTTC.